These 3 T cell receptor beta chains originate from one sample sequenced in a study of blood T cell repertoires in COVID-19. Sequencing was performed with immunoSEQ multiplex PCR; in TCRdb, only in-frame clones are kept and a portion is missing. The sample comprises more than 80,000 clones, less than 80% of which are singletons, and under 8% rests with the top ten. Sample: peripheral blood. The receptor source for this set is a man older than 75 with COVID-19, enrolled during active disease.

The chain employs TRBV28 and TRBJ2-7; 11 bases match TRBD2. The junction had 7 bases not matched to a gene; V was cut back by 5 bases and J by 4 bases. CDR1 and CDR2 from the germline V gene are MDHEN and SYDVKM. This CDR3 has 15 amino acids. The chain's CDR3 is CASSQLGTSGYEQYF. CDR3 in DNA: TGTGCCAGCAGTCAACTCGGGACTAGCGGTTACGAGCAGTACTTC.

V is TRBV28 and J is TRBJ2-5; D is undetermined. The CDR3 covers 12 residues. CDR1 is MDHEN and CDR2 is SYDVKM in the germline V gene. The V gene lost 2 bases and the J gene lost 3 bases, with 4 bases spanning the gap. The CDR3 DNA follows: TGTGCCAGCAGTTTACCAGAAGAGACCCAGTACTTC. Amino acid sequence: CASSLPEETQYF.

This clone has just one count. The chain couples TRBV3-1 (or the pseudogene TRBV3-2) to TRBJ2-4; 7 positions match TRBD2. The ends lost 4 bases at V and 2 bases at J; junction bases unmatched: 11. Germline CDR1 and CDR2: LGHDT and YNNKEL (reference sequence). The CDR3 is 17 residues long. The CDR3 region has the DNA TGTGCCAGCAGCCCAAATGTAGGGAGGGAAACCAAAAACATTCAGTACTTC. It translates to CASSPNVGRETKNIQYF.